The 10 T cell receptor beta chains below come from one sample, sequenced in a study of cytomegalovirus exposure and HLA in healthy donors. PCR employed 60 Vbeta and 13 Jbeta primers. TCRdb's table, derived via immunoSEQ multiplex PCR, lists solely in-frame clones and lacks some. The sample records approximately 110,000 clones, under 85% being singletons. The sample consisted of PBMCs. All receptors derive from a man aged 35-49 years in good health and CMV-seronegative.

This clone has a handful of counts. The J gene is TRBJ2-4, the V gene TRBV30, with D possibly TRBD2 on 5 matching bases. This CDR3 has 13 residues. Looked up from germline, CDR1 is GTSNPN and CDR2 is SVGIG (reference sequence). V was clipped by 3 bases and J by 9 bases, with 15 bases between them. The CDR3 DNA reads TGTGCCTGGAGCCCCAGTCCGGGGTCCATTCAGTACTTC. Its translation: CAWSPSPGSIQYF.

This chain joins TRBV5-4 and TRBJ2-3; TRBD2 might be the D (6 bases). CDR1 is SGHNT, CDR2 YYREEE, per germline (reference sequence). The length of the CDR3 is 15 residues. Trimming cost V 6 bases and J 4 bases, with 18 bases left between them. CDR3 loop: CASMGSSATPDTQYF. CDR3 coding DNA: TGTGCCAGCATGGGATCTAGCGCAACCCCAGATACGCAGTATTTT.

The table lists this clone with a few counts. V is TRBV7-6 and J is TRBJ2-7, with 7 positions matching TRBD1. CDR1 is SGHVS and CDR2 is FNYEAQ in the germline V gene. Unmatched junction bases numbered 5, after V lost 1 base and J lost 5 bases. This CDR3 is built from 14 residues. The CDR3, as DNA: TGTGCCAGCAGCTTAGGACAGGGAGTCAACGAGCAGTACTTC. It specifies CASSLGQGVNEQYF.

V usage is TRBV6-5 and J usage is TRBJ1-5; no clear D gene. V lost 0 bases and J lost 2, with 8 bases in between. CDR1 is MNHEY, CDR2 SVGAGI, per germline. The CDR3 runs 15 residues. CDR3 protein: CASSYSGPGNQPQHF. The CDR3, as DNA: TGTGCCAGCAGTTACTCTGGTCCGGGCAATCAGCCCCAGCATTTT.

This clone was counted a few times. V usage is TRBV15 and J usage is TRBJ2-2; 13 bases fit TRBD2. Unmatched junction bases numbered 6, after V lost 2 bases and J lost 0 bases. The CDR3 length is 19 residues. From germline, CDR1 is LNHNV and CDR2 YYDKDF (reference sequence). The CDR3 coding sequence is TGTGCCACCAGCAGAACCCGACTAGCGGGGGGAGCGAACACCGGGGAGCTGTTTTTT. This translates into CATSRTRLAGGANTGELFF.

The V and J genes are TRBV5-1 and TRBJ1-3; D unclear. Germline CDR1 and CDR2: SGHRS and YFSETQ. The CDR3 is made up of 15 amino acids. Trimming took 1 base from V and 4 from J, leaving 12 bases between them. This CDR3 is CASSLMDPEGNTIYF. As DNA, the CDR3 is TGCGCCAGCAGCTTGATGGATCCGGAGGGAAACACCATATATTTT. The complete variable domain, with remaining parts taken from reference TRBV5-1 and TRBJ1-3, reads KAGVTQTPRYLIKTRGQQVTLSCSPISGHRSVSWYQQTPGQGLQFLFEYFSETQRNKGNFPGRFSGRQFSNSRSEMNVSTLELGDSALYLCASSLMDPEGNTIYFGEGSWLTVV.

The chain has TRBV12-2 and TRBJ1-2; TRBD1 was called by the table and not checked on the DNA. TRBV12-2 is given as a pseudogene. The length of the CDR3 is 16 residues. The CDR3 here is CASRQIDRDLNYGYTF. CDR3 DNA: TGTGCAAGTCGCCAAATTGACAGGGACCTTAACTATGGCTACACCTTC.

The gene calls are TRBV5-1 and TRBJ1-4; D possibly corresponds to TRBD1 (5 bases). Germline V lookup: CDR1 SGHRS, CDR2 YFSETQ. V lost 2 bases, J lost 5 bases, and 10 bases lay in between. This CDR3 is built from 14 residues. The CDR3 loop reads CASSFQKGNEKLFF. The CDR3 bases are TGCGCCAGCAGCTTTCAAAAGGGGAATGAAAAACTGTTTTTT.

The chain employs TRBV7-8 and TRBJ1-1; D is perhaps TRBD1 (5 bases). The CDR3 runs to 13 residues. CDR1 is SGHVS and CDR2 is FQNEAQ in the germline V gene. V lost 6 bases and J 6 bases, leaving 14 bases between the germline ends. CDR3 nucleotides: TGTGCCAGCAGTGCCAGGGTATCCCCTGAAGCTTTCTTT. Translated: CASSARVSPEAFF.

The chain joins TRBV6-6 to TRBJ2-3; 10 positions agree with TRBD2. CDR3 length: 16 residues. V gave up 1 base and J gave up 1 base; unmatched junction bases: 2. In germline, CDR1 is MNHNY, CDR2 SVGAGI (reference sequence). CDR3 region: CASSYFGTSGTDTQYF. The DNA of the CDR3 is TGTGCCAGCAGTTACTTCGGGACTAGCGGCACAGATACGCAGTATTTT.